A selection of T cell receptor beta chains follows, all from one sample in a study of control samples from healthy donors and cancer patients. Repertoires were generated with immunoSEQ multiplex PCR, while TCRdb's copy carries only in-frame clones and drops some. Found here are 70,000 to 95,000 clones, roughly 92% of them singletons; the top ten hold roughly 0.9%. Sequenced sample: blood. The receptors shown here come from a woman aged 30 to 39 in good health. CDR3s include the opening cysteine and the closing phenylalanine or tryptophan. The D gene is left open where the match is weak. Not all rows give a size; the values are once, few, many and, for expanded clones, a class.

NA | NA | TRBJ1-3 | 9 | TRBV12-3/TRBV12-4 | TGTGCCACCCGGCCCCCCATATATTTT | CATRPPIYF
NA | NA | TRBJ1-3 | 12 | TRBV12-3/TRBV12-4 | TGTGCCAGCAGCGGCTCTGGAAACACCATATATTTT | CASSGSGNTIYF
NA | once | TRBJ1-4 | 12 | TRBV5-5 | TGTGCCAGCAGCTTGGACCCTGAAAAACTGTTTTTT | CASSLDPEKLFF
NA | NA | TRBJ1-2 | 16 | TRBV3-1/TRBV3-2 | TGTGCCAGCAGCCCTCTATGGGGTTCTCCCCCCTATGGCTACACCTTC | CASSPLWGSPPYGYTF
TRBD1 | NA | TRBJ1-2 | 13 | TRBV5-1 | TGCGCCAGCAGCTATGGACAGGGGGGTGGCTACACCTTC | CASSYGQGGGYTF
NA | NA | TRBJ2-3 | 11 | TRBV19 | TGTGCCAGTAGTGCGTTAGATACGCAGTATTTT | CASSALDTQYF
NA | NA | TRBJ1-3 | 15 | TRBV2 | TGTGCCAGCAAGAAAGACAGCCCCTCTGGAAACACCATATATTTT | CASKKDSPSGNTIYF
TRBD1 | NA | TRBJ1-2 | 13 | TRBV5-1 | TGCGCCAGCAGCCCGGGACAGGTCTATGGCTACACCTTC | CASSPGQVYGYTF
NA | NA | TRBJ1-2 | 11 | TRBV30 | TGTGCCTGGAGTCCTAACTATGGCTACACCTTC | CAWSPNYGYTF
NA | NA | TRBJ2-7 | 12 | TRBV11-2 | TGTGCCAGCAGCTTAGCCGGGGGCGAGCAGTACTTC | CASSLAGGEQYF
NA | NA | TRBJ1-1 | 13 | TRBV18 | TGTGCCAGCTCACAGGGATCGAACACTGAAGCTTTCTTT | CASSQGSNTEAFF
TRBD1 | NA | TRBJ2-7 | 14 | TRBV7-9 | TGTGCCAGCAGCATGACAGGGGGCGGTTCCGAGCAGTACTTC | CASSMTGGGSEQYF
TRBD2 | NA | TRBJ2-2 | 16 | TRBV5-6 | TGTGCCAGCAGCCCGGGACTAGCGGAGAACACCGGGGAGCTGTTTTTT | CASSPGLAENTGELFF